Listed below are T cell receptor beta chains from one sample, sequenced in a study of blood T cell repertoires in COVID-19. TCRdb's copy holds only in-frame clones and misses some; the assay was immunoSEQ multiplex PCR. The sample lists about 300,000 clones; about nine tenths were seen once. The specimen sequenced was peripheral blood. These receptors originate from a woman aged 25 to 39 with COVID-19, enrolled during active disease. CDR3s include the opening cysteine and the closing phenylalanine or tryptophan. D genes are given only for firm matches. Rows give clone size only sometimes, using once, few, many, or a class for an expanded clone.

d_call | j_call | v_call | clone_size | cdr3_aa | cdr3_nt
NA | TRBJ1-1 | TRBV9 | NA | CASSPGRGGVSTEAFF | TGTGCCAGCAGCCCTGGACGAGGAGGCGTGAGCACTGAAGCTTTCTTT
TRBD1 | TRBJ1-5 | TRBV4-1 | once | CASSRSGQGSVQPQHF | TGCGCCAGCAGCCGATCGGGACAGGGGTCGGTGCAGCCCCAGCATTTT
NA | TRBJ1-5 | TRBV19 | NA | CASSIGSHSNQPQHF | TGTGCCAGTAGTATAGGTTCCCATAGCAATCAGCCCCAGCATTTT
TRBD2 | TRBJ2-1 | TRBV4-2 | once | CASSQVGGGNEQFF | TGTGCCAGCAGCCAAGTCGGGGGGGGCAATGAGCAGTTCTTC
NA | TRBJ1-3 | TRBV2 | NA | CASSDDYSGNTIYF | TGTGCCAGCAGTGATGACTACTCTGGAAACACCATATATTTT
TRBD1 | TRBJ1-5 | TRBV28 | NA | CASTPGGGPLYSNQPQHF | TGTGCCAGCACCCCCGGAGGGGGCCCTTTATATAGCAATCAGCCCCAGCATTTT
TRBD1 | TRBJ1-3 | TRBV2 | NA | CASGIGTDGNTIYF | TGTGCCAGCGGAATCGGGACAGACGGAAACACCATATATTTT
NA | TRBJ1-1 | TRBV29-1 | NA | CSVGGGTEAFF | TGCAGCGTTGGAGGAGGGACTGAAGCTTTCTTT
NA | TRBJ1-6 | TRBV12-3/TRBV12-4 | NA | CASSRNRDSPLHF | TGTGCCAGCAGTCGAAACAGAGATTCACCCCTCCACTTT
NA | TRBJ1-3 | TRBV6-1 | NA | CASSERSWGDTIYF | TGTGCCAGCAGTGAAAGGTCATGGGGAGACACCATATATTTT
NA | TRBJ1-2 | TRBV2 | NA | CASKAEVSQGYTF | TGTGCCAGCAAGGCAGAAGTATCACAGGGCTACACCTTC
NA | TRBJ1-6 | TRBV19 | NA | CASSIVNSPLHF | TGTGCCAGTAGTATCGTAAATTCACCCCTCCACTTT
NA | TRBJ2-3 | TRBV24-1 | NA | CATSDFRRIGTDTQYF | TGTGCCACCAGTGATTTTCGGCGGATTGGCACAGATACGCAGTATTTT
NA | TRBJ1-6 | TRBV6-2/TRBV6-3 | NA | CASSYFGQNSPLHF | TGTGCCAGCAGTTACTTCGGACAGAATTCACCCCTCCACTTT
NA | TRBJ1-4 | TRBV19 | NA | CASSSNRAYEKLFF | TGTGCCAGTAGTAGCAACAGGGCTTATGAAAAACTGTTTTTT
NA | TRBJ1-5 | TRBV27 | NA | CASSLSWETSNQPQHF | TGTGCCAGCAGTTTATCGTGGGAGACTAGCAATCAGCCCCAGCATTTT
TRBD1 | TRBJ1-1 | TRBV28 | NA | CASIGRGRTEAFF | TGTGCCAGCATTGGCAGGGGGAGGACTGAAGCTTTCTTT
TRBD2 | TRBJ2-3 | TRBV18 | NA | CASSPGLASTDTQYF | TGTGCCAGCTCACCCGGACTAGCCAGCACAGATACGCAGTATTTT
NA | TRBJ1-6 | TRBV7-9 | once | CASSLLGRANSPLHF | TGTGCCAGCAGCTTACTTGGCAGGGCCAATTCACCCCTCCACTTT
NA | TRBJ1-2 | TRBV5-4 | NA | CASSGGSGLDNYGYTF | TGTGCCTCCTCGGGGGGGTCTGGGTTGGATAACTATGGCTACACCTTC
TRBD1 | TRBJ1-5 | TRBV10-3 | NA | CAISDRGDQPQHF | TGTGCCATCAGTGACAGGGGGGATCAGCCCCAGCATTTT
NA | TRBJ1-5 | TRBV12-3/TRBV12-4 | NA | CASSRSNQPQHF | TGTGCCAGCTCGCGGAGCAATCAGCCCCAGCATTTT
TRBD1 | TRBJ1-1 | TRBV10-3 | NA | CAIRGQDVNTEAFF | TGTGCCATCAGGGGACAGGACGTGAACACTGAAGCTTTCTTT
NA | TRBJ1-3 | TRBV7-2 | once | CASSRTASSGNTIYF | TGTGCCAGCAGTCGGACAGCGAGCTCTGGAAACACCATATATTTT
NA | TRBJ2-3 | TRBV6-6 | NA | CASDPGLDTQYF | TGTGCCAGCGACCCGGGGTTAGATACGCAGTATTTT
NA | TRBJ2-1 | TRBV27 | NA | CASSPQGFNEQFF | TGTGCCAGCAGTCCTCAGGGGTTCAATGAGCAGTTCTTC
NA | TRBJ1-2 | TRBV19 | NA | CASRTGAYGYTF | TGTGCCAGTAGGACAGGAGCCTATGGCTACACCTTC
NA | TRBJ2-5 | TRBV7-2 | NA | CASSLAGQYQETQYF | TGTGCCAGCAGCTTAGCGGGGCAGTACCAAGAGACCCAGTACTTC
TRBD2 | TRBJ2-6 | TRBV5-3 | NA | CARSLAYAGDFSGANVLTF | TGTGCCAGAAGCTTGGCTTACGCGGGGGACTTCTCTGGGGCCAACGTCCTGACTTTC
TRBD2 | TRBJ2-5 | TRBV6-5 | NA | CASSSSGGAPYETQYF | TGTGCCAGCAGTTCGAGCGGGGGGGCCCCCTATGAGACCCAGTACTTC
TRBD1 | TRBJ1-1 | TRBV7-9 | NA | CASSFEGALNTEAFF | TGTGCCAGCAGCTTTGAGGGGGCCCTAAACACTGAAGCTTTCTTT
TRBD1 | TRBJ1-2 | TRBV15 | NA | CATSRPRGDYGYTF | TGTGCCACCAGCAGGCCCAGGGGGGACTATGGCTACACCTTC
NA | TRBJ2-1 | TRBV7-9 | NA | CASSLAKLVVFEQFF | TGTGCCAGCAGCTTAGCGAAACTAGTGGTCTTCGAGCAGTTCTTC
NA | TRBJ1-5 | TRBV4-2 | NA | CASSQGGKLQPQHF | TGTGCCAGCAGCCAAGGAGGGAAACTTCAGCCCCAGCATTTT
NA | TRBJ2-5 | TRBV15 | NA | CATSNWDKNKETQYF | TGTGCCACCAGCAATTGGGACAAAAACAAAGAGACCCAGTACTTC
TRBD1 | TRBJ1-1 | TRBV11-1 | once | CASSLAGQGVYTEAFF | TGTGCCAGCAGCTTAGCGGGACAGGGGGTGTATACTGAAGCTTTCTTT
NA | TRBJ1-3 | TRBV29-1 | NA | CSASSGYGSGNTIYF | TGCAGCGCAAGCTCGGGGTACGGGTCTGGAAACACCATATATTTT
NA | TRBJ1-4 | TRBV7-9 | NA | CASSLVGSTNEKLFF | TGTGCCAGCAGCTTAGTCGGGTCCACTAATGAAAAACTGTTTTTT
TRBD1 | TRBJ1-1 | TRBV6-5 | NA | CASSPGQGWNTEAFF | TGTGCCAGCAGTCCCGGACAGGGCTGGAACACTGAAGCTTTCTTT
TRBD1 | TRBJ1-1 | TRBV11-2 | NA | CASSLGQGQGTTEAFF | TGTGCCAGCAGCTTAGGCCAAGGACAGGGCACCACTGAAGCTTTCTTT
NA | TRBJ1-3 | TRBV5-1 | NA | CASSLGPRGTSSGNTIYF | TGCGCCAGCAGCTTGGGTCCGCGGGGCACAAGCTCTGGAAACACCATATATTTT
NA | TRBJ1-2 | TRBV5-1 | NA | CASSLAINVGASGYTF | TGCGCCAGCAGCTTGGCCATTAACGTGGGGGCTAGCGGCTACACCTTC
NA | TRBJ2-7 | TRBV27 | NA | CASAEGEGYEQYF | TGTGCCAGCGCTGAGGGGGAAGGGTACGAGCAGTACTTC
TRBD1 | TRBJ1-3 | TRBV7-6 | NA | CASSLAGQSSGNTIYF | TGTGCCAGCAGCTTAGCGGGACAGAGCTCTGGAAACACCATATATTTT
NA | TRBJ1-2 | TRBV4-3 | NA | CASSQVGRGGPYYGYTF | TGCGCCAGCAGCCAAGTGGGTCGGGGGGGACCCTACTATGGCTACACCTTC
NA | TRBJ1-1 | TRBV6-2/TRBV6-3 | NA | CASSPARQLNTEAFF | TGTGCCAGCAGTCCCGCGCGACAGTTGAACACTGAAGCTTTCTTT
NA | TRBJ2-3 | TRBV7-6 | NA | CASSLGANAGADTQYF | TGTGCCAGCAGCTTAGGGGCTAACGCCGGGGCAGATACGCAGTATTTT
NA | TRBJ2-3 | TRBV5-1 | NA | CASSLPGGGTDTQYF | TGCGCCAGCAGCTTACCCGGGGGTGGCACAGATACGCAGTATTTT
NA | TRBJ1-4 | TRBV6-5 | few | CASSYSGATNEKLFF | TGTGCCAGCAGTTACTCGGGCGCAACTAATGAAAAACTGTTTTTT
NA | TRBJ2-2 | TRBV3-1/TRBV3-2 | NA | CASSHAGELFF | TGTGCCAGCAGCCACGCCGGGGAGCTGTTTTTT
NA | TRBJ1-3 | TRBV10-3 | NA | CATRQLAGSGNTIYF | TGTGCCACCAGACAGTTAGCGGGCTCTGGAAACACCATATATTTT
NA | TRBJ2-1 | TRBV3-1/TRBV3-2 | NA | CASSQPGGSFSNEQFF | TGTGCCAGCAGCCAACCCGGGGGTTCATTTAGCAATGAGCAGTTCTTC
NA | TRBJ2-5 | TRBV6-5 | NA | CASSSRQAEGTQYF | TGTGCCAGCAGTTCTAGACAGGCGGAAGGGACCCAGTACTTC
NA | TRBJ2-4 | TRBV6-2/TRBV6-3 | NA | CASSSWGGPDSGIQYF | TGTGCCAGCAGTTCGTGGGGGGGGCCCGATAGCGGCATTCAGTACTTC
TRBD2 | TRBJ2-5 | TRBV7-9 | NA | CASSPQGGREETQYF | TGTGCCAGCAGCCCTCAAGGCGGGAGGGAGGAGACCCAGTACTTC
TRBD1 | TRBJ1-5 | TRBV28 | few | CASSFGQGFRQPQHF | TGTGCCAGCAGTTTCGGACAGGGTTTTCGTCAGCCCCAGCATTTT
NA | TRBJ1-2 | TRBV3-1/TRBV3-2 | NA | CASSQSGLYGYTF | TGTGCCAGCAGCCAATCGGGACTCTATGGCTACACCTTC